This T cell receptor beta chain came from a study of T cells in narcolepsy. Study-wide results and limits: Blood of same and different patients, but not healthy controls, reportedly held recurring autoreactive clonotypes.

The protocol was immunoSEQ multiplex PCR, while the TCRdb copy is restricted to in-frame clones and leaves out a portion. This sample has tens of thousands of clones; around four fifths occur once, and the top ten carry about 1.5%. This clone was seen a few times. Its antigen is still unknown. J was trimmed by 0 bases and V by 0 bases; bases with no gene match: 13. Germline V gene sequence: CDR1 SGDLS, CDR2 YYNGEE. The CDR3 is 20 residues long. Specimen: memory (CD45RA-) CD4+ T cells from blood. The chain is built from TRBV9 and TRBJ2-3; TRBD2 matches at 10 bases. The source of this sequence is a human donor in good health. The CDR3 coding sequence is TGTGCCAGCAGCGTAGCTACCGGTGGACTAGCGGACTGGAGCACAGATACGCAGTATTTT. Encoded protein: CASSVATGGLADWSTDTQYF.